This passage covers 15 T cell receptor beta chains from one sample sequenced in a study of CXCR3-negative and CXCR3-positive naive CD8 T cells. Study-level findings and limits: CXCR3-expressing naive cells carried TRB CDR3s more hydrophobic than those of CXCR3-negative naive cells.

The antigens of these receptors remain unknown. Via 5' RACE with UMI labels, TRB cDNA libraries were prepared. After re-calling the 5' RACE reads, TCRdb lists one entry per CDR3 protein, DNA absent. There are 150,000 or so distinct CDR3 sequences in the sample, with approximately 0.46% held by the top ten. The sequenced sample consisted of naive CXCR3+ CD8+ T cells from blood. Subset defined: CD45RO-CCR7+CD27+CD95- naive CD8+ T cells expressing CXCR3 (TNR3+). These receptors all come from a human donor in good health. Some clones in this sample may be carry-over from other donors' samples.

The genes are TRBV11-2 and TRBJ2-7; TCRdb selects TRBD2, and the lack of DNA leaves this call unchecked. This CDR3 region has 14 residues. CDR1 and CDR2 from the germline V gene are SGHAT and FQNNGV. This CDR3 is CASSSVAGIYEQYF.

The chain carries TRBV27 and TRBJ1-2. Germline values: CDR1 MNHEY, CDR2 SMNVEV (reference sequence). This CDR3 has 14 residues. CDR3 sequence reads: CASKRSGTNYGYTF.

The chain is built from TRBV28 and TRBJ2-7; the D call from TCRdb, TRBD1, cannot be confirmed without DNA. The CDR3 covers 13 residues. Per the germline V gene, CDR1 is MDHEN and CDR2 is SYDVKM. CDR3 in amino acids: CASSSRIFYEQYF.

The V gene is TRBV29-1, the J gene TRBJ1-1; no DNA is available, so the TRBD1 call from TCRdb remains unchecked. CDR3 length: 15 residues. Looked up from germline, CDR1 is SQVTM and CDR2 is ANQGSEA. This CDR3 is CSVEDWGAKNTEAFF. The whole variable domain, filled in from reference TRBV29-1 and TRBJ1-1, reads SAVISQKPSRDICQRGTSLTIQCQVDSQVTMMFWYRQQPGQSLTLIATANQGSEATYESGFVIDKFPISRPNLTFSTLTVSNMSPEDSSIYLCSVEDWGAKNTEAFFGQGTRLTVV.

The gene calls are TRBV6-2 or TRBV6-3 and TRBJ2-7; TCRdb's assignment of TRBD2 cannot be checked, as there is no DNA. Germline CDR1 MNHEY, CDR2 SVGEGT. There are 13 residues in the CDR3. CDR3 protein: CATTGGYSYEQYF.

This chain connects TRBV12-3 or TRBV12-4 to TRBJ2-1; TCRdb proposes TRBD1, but this gene call is untestable without DNA. The CDR3 loop spans 14 amino acids. The CDR3 reads CASSLFRENNEQFF.

The chain is built from TRBV6-6 and TRBJ2-5. Germline CDR1 is MNHNY and CDR2 is SVGAGI (reference sequence). There are 18 residues in the CDR3. CDR3 protein: CASSYSKISRPLQETQYF.

The genes are TRBV7-9 and TRBJ1-1; TCRdb calls TRBD1, which cannot be checked without DNA. Germline V gene data show CDR1 as SEHNR and CDR2 as FQNEAQ (reference sequence). CDR3 length: 14 residues. Here the CDR3 reads CASSGPLRGTEAFF.

The V and J genes are TRBV11-2 and TRBJ2-7; TCRdb gives TRBD1 as the D gene, but with no DNA this cannot be confirmed. The germline V gene has CDR1 SGHAT and CDR2 FQNNGV. This CDR3 comprises 15 residues. This CDR3 is CASSLDAHGAYEQYF.

The chain has TRBV29-1 and TRBJ2-7; absent DNA, TCRdb's TRBD1 call cannot be checked. CDR1 and CDR2 (germline): SQVTM, ANQGSEA. This CDR3 comprises 13 residues. The CDR3 here is CSVFGGKTYEQYF.

V usage is TRBV5-1 and J usage is TRBJ2-3; TCRdb's D call of TRBD1 is untestable without DNA. Germline assignment: CDR1 SGHRS and CDR2 YFSETQ. This CDR3 has 15 residues. Here the CDR3 reads CASSPPRGFTDTQYF.

The gene calls are TRBV4-3 and TRBJ2-5; TCRdb calls TRBD1, which cannot be checked without DNA. The CDR3 has 16 amino acids. Germline CDR1 LGHNA, CDR2 YSLEER. The chain's CDR3 is CASSQEGTGLRETQYF.

The chain is built from TRBV7-2 and TRBJ2-3; TCRdb indicates TRBD2, and absent DNA this call remains unverified. The CDR3 covers 16 residues. Germline lookup yields CDR1 SGHTA and CDR2 FQGNSA. CDR3 sequence reads: CASSLDPAGSTDTQYF.

This CDR3 reads CASSSALGLAYNEQFF. The chain employs TRBV12-3 or TRBV12-4 and TRBJ2-1; the D gene TCRdb calls, TRBD2, cannot be checked with no DNA. The CDR3 totals 16 residues.

This chain links TRBV6-5 with TRBJ2-1; the TCRdb D gene call, TRBD1, has no DNA to confirm it. Germline V gene lookup returns CDR1 MNHEY and CDR2 SVGAGI. This CDR3 has 14 amino acids. CDR3 loop: CASSSGVGKNEQFF.